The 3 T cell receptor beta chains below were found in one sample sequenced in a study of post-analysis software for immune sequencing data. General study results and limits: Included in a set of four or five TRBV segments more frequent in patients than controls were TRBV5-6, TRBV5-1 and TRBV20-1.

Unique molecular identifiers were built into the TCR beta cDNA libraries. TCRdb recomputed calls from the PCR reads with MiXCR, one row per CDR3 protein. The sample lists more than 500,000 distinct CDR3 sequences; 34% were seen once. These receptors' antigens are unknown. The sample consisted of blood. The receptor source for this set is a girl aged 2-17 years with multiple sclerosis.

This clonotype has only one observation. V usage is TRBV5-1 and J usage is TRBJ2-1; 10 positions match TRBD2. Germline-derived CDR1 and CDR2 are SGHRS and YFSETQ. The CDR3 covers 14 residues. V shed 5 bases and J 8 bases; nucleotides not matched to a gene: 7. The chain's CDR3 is CASRSLAGVYEQFF. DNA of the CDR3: TGCGCCAGCAGGTCCCTAGCGGGGGTCTATGAGCAGTTCTTC.

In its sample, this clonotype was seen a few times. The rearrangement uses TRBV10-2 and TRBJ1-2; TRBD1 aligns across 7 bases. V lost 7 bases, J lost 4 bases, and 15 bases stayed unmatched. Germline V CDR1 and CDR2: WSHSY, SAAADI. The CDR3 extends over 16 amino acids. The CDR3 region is CASKRAGTDLPYGYTF. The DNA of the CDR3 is TGCGCCAGCAAGAGAGCGGGGACAGATTTGCCCTATGGCTACACCTTC.

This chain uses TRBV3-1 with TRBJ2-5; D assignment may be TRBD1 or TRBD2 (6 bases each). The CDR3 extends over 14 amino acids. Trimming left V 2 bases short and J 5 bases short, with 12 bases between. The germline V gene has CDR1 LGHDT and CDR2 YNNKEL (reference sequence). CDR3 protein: CASSQRGAWETQYF. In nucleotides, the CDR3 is TGTGCCAGCAGCCAAAGGGGGGCCTGGGAGACCCAGTACTTC.